This T cell receptor beta chain appears in the sequencing data of a study of response to subunit inactivated influenza vaccine. This clonotype was detected only a few times. The germline V and J ends were trimmed by 1 base and 2 bases, with 13 bases remaining between them. Germline assignment: CDR1 KGHDR and CDR2 SFDVKD. This CDR3 has 16 amino acids. TCRdb itself ran the RT-PCR reads through MiXCR, one entry per CDR3 protein. The data hold 600,000 to 850,000 distinct CDR3 sequences, with 14% observed a single time. The chain is built from TRBV24-1 and TRBJ2-5; tentative D call: TRBD1 (6 bases). The TCR comes from a man aged 50 or older who received an inactivated influenza vaccine. The material sequenced was PBMCs from blood, taken 14 days before vaccination. The CDR3 region is CATSDFPGDLQETQYF. CDR3 bases: TGTGCCACCAGTGATTTCCCAGGGGACCTTCAAGAGACCCAGTACTTC.